Below, 15 T cell receptor beta chains from the same sample are listed, as sequenced in a study of monozygotic twins with inflammatory bowel disease. TCRdb reanalyzed the 5' RACE reads and collapses them to one entry per CDR3 protein, without DNA. This sample's table reports hundreds of thousands of distinct CDR3 sequences. The sample consisted of blood. All receptors come from a human donor with ulcerative colitis or Crohn's disease, or a healthy co-twin of an affected twin (not recorded which).

CDR3 region: CASSFWGKETQYF. The chain joins TRBV7-2 to TRBJ2-5; lacking DNA, the TRBD1 call made by TCRdb goes unchecked. CDR1 is SGHTA, CDR2 FQGNSA, per germline. The CDR3 covers 13 residues.

The chain employs TRBV20-1 and TRBJ1-3. The CDR3 has 13 residues. Looked up from germline, CDR1 is DFQATT and CDR2 is SNEGSKA (reference sequence). The CDR3 loop is CSALEGGGNTIYF.

V usage is TRBV4-2 and J usage is TRBJ2-7; TCRdb gives TRBD1 as the D gene, but with no DNA this cannot be confirmed. Germline-derived CDR1 and CDR2 are LGHNA and YNFKEQ. The CDR3 is 15 amino acids. The CDR3 here is CASSQRQGASYEQYF.

The chain recombines TRBV18 with TRBJ1-4. CDR1 KGHSH and CDR2 LQKENI come from the germline V gene. This CDR3 contains 14 residues. The CDR3 sequence is CASSRVPTNEKLFF. Full variable domain (rest looked up from reference TRBV18 and TRBJ1-4): NAGVMQNPRHLVRRRGQEARLRCSPMKGHSHVYWYRQLPEEGLKFMVYLQKENIIDESGMPKERFSAEFPKEGPSILRIQQVVRGDSAAYFCASSRVPTNEKLFFGSGTQLSVL.

This chain connects TRBV9 to TRBJ2-7; TCRdb proposes TRBD1, but this gene call is untestable without DNA. There are 15 residues in the CDR3. Germline loops: CDR1 SGDLS, CDR2 YYNGEE. The CDR3 reads CASSARDRTSYEQYF.

J is TRBJ1-2 and V is TRBV6-1; without DNA, the TCRdb call of TRBD1 cannot be checked. This CDR3 has 17 residues. Per the germline V gene, CDR1 is MNHNS and CDR2 is SASEGT. CDR3 region: CASSEWGGASRGYGYTF.

The V call is TRBV6-1, the J call TRBJ1-3. The CDR3 spans 16 residues. Per the germline V gene, CDR1 is MNHNS and CDR2 is SASEGT. CDR3 in amino acids: CASTLGGLYSGNTIYF.

V usage is TRBV5-1 and J usage is TRBJ2-6. This CDR3 is 15 amino acids long. Germline V gene data show CDR1 as SGHRS and CDR2 as YFSETQ. The CDR3 region is CASSIPSSGANVLTF.

The rearrangement joins TRBV20-1 to TRBJ2-5. The germline V gene has CDR1 DFQATT and CDR2 SNEGSKA (reference sequence). The CDR3 covers 13 residues. CDR3 amino acids: CSAWDSRQETQYF.

The chain uses TRBV28 and TRBJ2-1; the TCRdb D gene call, TRBD2, has no DNA to confirm it. The CDR3 spans 12 residues. Germline V gives CDR1 MDHEN, CDR2 SYDVKM. The CDR3 loop reads CASSQLAGEQFF.

The CDR3 loop is CASSLGLLSPEAFF. The genes are TRBV7-2 and TRBJ1-1. This CDR3 region has 14 residues. Per the germline V gene, CDR1 is SGHTA and CDR2 is FQGNSA.

CDR3 residues: CASNADREGYTF. This chain connects TRBV7-2 to TRBJ1-2; TCRdb designates TRBD1, a call that cannot be tested without DNA. The CDR3 is made up of 12 amino acids. Germline V gives CDR1 SGHTA, CDR2 FQGNSA.

This chain links TRBV29-1 with TRBJ2-1; lacking DNA, the TRBD2 call made by TCRdb goes unchecked. Germline values: CDR1 SQVTM, CDR2 ANQGSEA. CDR3 length: 12 residues. The CDR3 here is CSVPYRVVEQFF.

This chain links TRBV10-3 with TRBJ2-5; the D call of TRBD1 rests on TCRdb alone, since no DNA is present to check it. This CDR3 is built from 14 residues. Germline V gene sequence: CDR1 ENHRY, CDR2 SYGVKD. Here the CDR3 reads CAITPSASAETQYF.

CDR3 protein: CASSPPGTVDTGELFF. The rearrangement links TRBV6-1 to TRBJ2-2; the TCRdb D gene call, TRBD1, has no DNA to confirm it. This CDR3 region has 16 residues. Germline assignment: CDR1 MNHNS and CDR2 SASEGT.